Following are 29 T cell receptor beta chains from one sample sequenced in a study of Tregs in tolerant kidney transplant recipients. The table came from immunoSEQ multiplex PCR; TCRdb's copy has only in-frame clones and leaves some out. Among 85,000 to 90,000 clones listed, roughly 92% were seen once. Material: CD8+ T cells from blood. These receptors all stem from a human donor in good health.

The gene calls are TRBV5-6 and TRBJ2-4; D is ambiguous. Deletions cut 2 bases from V and 8 bases from J, with 8 bases between. Germline V lookup: CDR1 SGHDT, CDR2 YYEEEE. CDR3 length equals 12 residues. CDR3 nucleotide sequence: TGTGCCAGCAGCTTAGGAGCGCACATTCAGTACTTC. Its protein is CASSLGAHIQYF.

The V and J genes are TRBV2 and TRBJ2-7, with TRBD2 matching 9 bases. CDR3 size: 15 residues. CDR1 SNHLY and CDR2 FYNNEI come from the germline V gene. V lost 7 bases to trimming and J lost 7 bases; unmatched junction nucleotides: 14. CDR3 sequence reads: CASNKGLAITWEQYF. The CDR3 nucleotides are TGTGCCAGCAATAAAGGACTAGCGATCACTTGGGAGCAGTACTTC.

V and J are TRBV29-1 and TRBJ2-7; TRBD2 matches at 10 bases. J gave up 2 bases and V 7 bases, and 5 bases lay outside the gene matches. Germline CDR1 is SQVTM and CDR2 is ANQGSEA. This CDR3 is 13 amino acids long. The CDR3 region is CSARLAGTYEQYF. The CDR3 coding sequence is TGCAGCGCCCGACTAGCGGGCACCTACGAGCAGTACTTC.

The chain links TRBV5-1 to TRBJ1-1; D gene uncertain. Germline-derived CDR1 and CDR2 are SGHRS and YFSETQ. The V and J ends lost 0 bases and 1 base respectively, with 7 bases between them. The CDR3 totals 14 residues. CDR3 DNA: TGCGCCAGCAGCTTGGCACACCAGAACACTGAAGCTTTCTTT. Amino acid sequence: CASSLAHQNTEAFF.

V and J are TRBV7-8 and TRBJ1-1, with 10 nucleotides matching TRBD1. Germline V gene data show CDR1 as SGHVS and CDR2 as FQNEAQ. The CDR3 covers 16 residues. The junction had 5 bases not matched to a gene; V was cut back by 0 bases and J by 4 bases. CDR3 amino acids: CASSLAGTGASTEAFF. The CDR3 DNA reads TGTGCCAGCAGCTTAGCGGGGACAGGGGCGAGCACTGAAGCTTTCTTT.

The chain couples TRBV6-6 to TRBJ2-1, with 7 bases that match TRBD2. The junction had 1 base not matched to a gene; V was cut back by 0 bases and J by 5 bases. This CDR3 contains 14 residues. The germline CDR1 and CDR2 sequences are MNHNY and SVGAGI (reference sequence). In DNA, the CDR3 is TGTGCCAGCAGTTACTCCCTAGCGGACAATGAGCAGTTCTTC. Its translation is CASSYSLADNEQFF.

J is TRBJ2-1 and V is TRBV6-4, with D tentatively TRBD2 (6 bases). Trimming pared 3 bases from V and 9 bases from J, leaving 12 bases between. The CDR3 runs 13 residues. Germline CDR1 and CDR2: MRHNA and SNTAGT. The CDR3 region is CASSDGGMGEQFF. The CDR3 nucleotides are TGTGCCAGCAGTGATGGCGGGATGGGTGAGCAGTTCTTC.

The chain's CDR3 is CSVALSSPGEPIVSGNTIYF. Written as DNA, the CDR3 is TGCAGCGTTGCTTTGTCTAGTCCAGGGGAACCTATTGTCTCTGGAAACACCATATATTTT. This sequence joins TRBV29-1 and TRBJ1-3, with D perhaps TRBD1 (6 bases). Between the trimmed V and J ends, which lost 4 bases and 0 bases, there was a span of 28 bases. Per germline, CDR1 SQVTM and CDR2 ANQGSEA. CDR3 length: 20 amino acids.

CDR3 in DNA: TGTGCCAGCAGCCGCCCCCTCGGACAGGGGATTCGGGGTACTGAAGCTTTCTTT. This codes for CASSRPLGQGIRGTEAFF. V and J are TRBV28 and TRBJ1-1, with 9 bases identical to TRBD1. The V gene's germline CDR1 is MDHEN and CDR2 SYDVKM. There are 18 residues in the CDR3. V gave up 6 bases and J gave up 5 bases; unmatched junction bases: 19.

The chain joins TRBV7-8 to TRBJ1-1; D gene uncertain. Germline V gene sequence: CDR1 SGHVS, CDR2 FQNEAQ. V was trimmed by 5 bases and J by 6 bases, leaving 13 bases between them. The CDR3 runs to 13 residues. This chain's CDR3 is CASSPHVIPEAFF. The CDR3 nucleotides are TGTGCCAGCAGCCCCCATGTTATCCCTGAAGCTTTCTTT.

This chain uses TRBV9 with TRBJ2-7, with D possibly being TRBD2 (6 bases). The germline V gene has CDR1 SGDLS and CDR2 YYNGEE. V was pared by 1 base and J by 0 bases, with 8 bases between. This CDR3 contains 14 residues. DNA for the CDR3: TGTGCCAGCAGCGTATACGGGAGCTCCTACGAGCAGTACTTC. Translated: CASSVYGSSYEQYF.

V gene TRBV7-6 combines with J gene TRBJ2-7, with unresolved D. Germline assignment: CDR1 SGHVS and CDR2 FNYEAQ. The CDR3 has 13 residues. Trimming cost V 1 base and J 4 bases, with 8 bases left between them. The CDR3 region has the DNA TGTGCCAGCAGCTTAGGGCAAGTGTACGAGCAGTACTTC. Amino acid sequence: CASSLGQVYEQYF.

The rearrangement uses TRBV11-3 and TRBJ2-1, with D tentatively TRBD2 (6 bases). Germline CDR1 SGHNT, CDR2 YENEEA. This CDR3 is built from 13 residues. Trimming shortened V by 8 bases and J by 2 bases, and 10 bases separated the two germline ends. The CDR3 nucleotides are TGTGCCAGCGGAGCGGGTACCTACAATGAGCAGTTCTTC. As protein: CASGAGTYNEQFF.

This chain connects TRBV6-5 to TRBJ2-7; 8 bases match TRBD2. The trim removed 4 bases at V and 6 bases at J, leaving 5 bases unmatched. This CDR3 is 13 amino acids long. Germline values: CDR1 MNHEY, CDR2 SVGAGI. The CDR3 nucleotides are TGTGCCAGCAGTTGGCGGGAGGTTGCCGAGCAGTACTTC. Translation: CASSWREVAEQYF.

This sequence joins TRBV7-8 and TRBJ2-5; D possibly corresponds to TRBD1 (5 bases). Trimming pared 5 bases from V and 3 bases from J, leaving 10 bases between. Germline loops: CDR1 SGHVS, CDR2 FQNEAQ. CDR3 length equals 13 residues. The CDR3 DNA follows: TGTGCCAGCAGCCCTGTGACAGAAGAGACCCAGTACTTC. Residues: CASSPVTEETQYF.

V is TRBV7-2 and J is TRBJ2-7; 8 bases agree with TRBD2. Looked up from germline, CDR1 is SGHTA and CDR2 is FQGNSA. After removal of 1 base from V and 4 bases from J, the junction contained 9 bases not matched to a gene. The CDR3 sequence is 16 residues long. CDR3 sequence: CASSLGPAGGGYEQYF. The CDR3, as DNA: TGTGCCAGCAGCTTAGGTCCCGCGGGAGGTGGGTACGAGCAGTACTTC.

The chain couples TRBV11-2 to TRBJ1-3; D unresolved. CDR1 and CDR2 from the germline V gene are SGHAT and FQNNGV. The V gene lost 0 bases and the J gene lost 0 bases, with 12 bases spanning the gap. The CDR3 runs to 17 residues. CDR3 sequence: CASSLDPRGISGNTIYF. The CDR3 nucleotides read TGTGCCAGCAGCTTAGACCCCCGGGGAATCTCTGGAAACACCATATATTTT.

CDR3 sequence (DNA): TGTGCCAGCAGCCGTGACGCCGGGACTAGCGGGAGAACGGCCTACGAGCAGTACTTC. Amino acid sequence: CASSRDAGTSGRTAYEQYF. This chain uses TRBV4-2 with TRBJ2-7; 14 bases are shared with TRBD2. V dropped 4 bases and J dropped 2; count of bases not matched to a gene: 13. CDR1 and CDR2 from the germline V gene are LGHNA and YNFKEQ. This CDR3 has 19 amino acids.

The V call is TRBV9, the J call TRBJ2-5, with 8 bases lining up with TRBD2. CDR1 SGDLS and CDR2 YYNGEE come from the germline V gene. V was clipped by 3 bases and J by 0 bases; unmatched bases: 4. The CDR3 is 15 amino acids. The CDR3 here is CASSAGTSHQETQYF. Written as DNA, the CDR3 is TGTGCCAGCAGCGCCGGGACTAGTCACCAAGAGACCCAGTACTTC.

The J gene is TRBJ1-2, the V gene TRBV7-9; 7 nucleotides align to TRBD1. The V gene's germline CDR1 is SEHNR and CDR2 FQNEAQ (reference sequence). CDR3 length: 15 residues. Trimming cost V 3 bases and J 1 base; bases outside gene matches: 5. The CDR3 DNA is TGTGCCAGCAGCTTCCCAACAGGGGTTAACTATGGCTACACCTTC. It specifies CASSFPTGVNYGYTF.

The chain uses TRBV7-8 and TRBJ2-7; the D gene is possibly TRBD1 (6 bases). Trimming stripped 1 base from V and 1 base from J, with 11 bases between. Germline V gene data show CDR1 as SGHVS and CDR2 as FQNEAQ. The CDR3 covers 15 residues. The CDR3 DNA is TGTGCCAGCAGCTTAGTTGGGGGCGTATCCTACGAGCAGTACTTC. It encodes CASSLVGGVSYEQYF.

The chain links TRBV27 to TRBJ2-3, with TRBD2 identical over 8 bases. The V segment lost 2 bases and the J segment 2 bases; nucleotides outside the gene matches: 15. CDR1 MNHEY and CDR2 SMNVEV come from the germline V gene (reference sequence). CDR3 length: 19 amino acids. The DNA of the CDR3 is TGTGCCAGCAGTTTAGCGGGACTAGAGACGAATTACTACACAGATACGCAGTATTTT. Its translation: CASSLAGLETNYYTDTQYF.

This chain joins TRBV11-1 and TRBJ2-5, with a tentative D call TRBD2 (5 bases). The ends were cut back, 2 bases at V and 5 bases at J, with 12 bases in the middle. The CDR3 is 14 residues long. In germline, CDR1 is SGHAT, CDR2 FQDESV (reference sequence). This chain's CDR3 is CASSLTRVRETQYF. The CDR3 DNA is TGTGCCAGCAGCTTAACGCGGGTTCGGGAGACCCAGTACTTC.

The CDR3 sequence: CATGGGGGVTEAFF. The CDR3 DNA reads as TGTGCCACGGGTGGTGGAGGGGGGGTCACTGAAGCTTTCTTT. This chain connects TRBV25-1 to TRBJ1-1; D may be TRBD1 (6 bases). Germline V CDR1 and CDR2: MGHDK, SYGVNS. The CDR3 consists of 14 residues. V was pared by 10 bases and J by 4 bases, with 19 bases between.

This chain connects TRBV2 to TRBJ2-2; possibly TRBD1 for D (6 bases). V lost 8 bases, J lost 2 bases, and 9 bases lay in between. Per the germline V gene, CDR1 is SNHLY and CDR2 is FYNNEI. The CDR3 has 13 amino acids. As DNA, the CDR3 is TGTGCCAGCCAGGGGAAAAACACCGGGGAGCTGTTTTTT. Amino acid sequence: CASQGKNTGELFF.

The rearrangement joins TRBV6-5 to TRBJ2-1, with 11 positions matching TRBD2. CDR3 size: 15 residues. CDR1 and CDR2 from the germline V gene are MNHEY and SVGAGI. V was pared by 6 bases and J by 5 bases, with 6 bases of the junction left unmatched. Written as DNA, the CDR3 is TGTGCCAGCAGCCCTACTAGCGGGGGAGACAATGAGCAGTTCTTC. This codes for CASSPTSGGDNEQFF.

This chain uses TRBV7-9 with TRBJ2-3; TRBD2 is a possible D gene (7 bases). CDR1 and CDR2 (germline): SEHNR, FQNEAQ (reference sequence). The length of the CDR3 is 15 residues. V lost 3 bases and J 2 bases, leaving 12 bases between the germline ends. CDR3 amino acids: CASSFRGRATDTQYF. The CDR3 coding sequence is TGTGCCAGCAGCTTTAGGGGGAGGGCCACAGATACGCAGTATTTT.

V is TRBV9 and J is TRBJ1-1; D call uncertain. The ends were cut back, 0 bases at V and 4 bases at J, with 16 bases in the middle. Germline CDR1 and CDR2: SGDLS and YYNGEE. The CDR3 spans 16 residues. The chain's CDR3 is CASSVGTSEFGTEAFF. CDR3 coding DNA: TGTGCCAGCAGCGTAGGTACAAGCGAGTTTGGCACTGAAGCTTTCTTT. The whole variable domain, remainder taken from reference TRBV9 and TRBJ1-1, is DSGVTQTPKHLITATGQRVTLRCSPRSGDLSVYWYQQSLDQGLQFLIQYYNGEERAKGNILERFSAQQFPDLHSELNLSSLELGDSALYFCASSVGTSEFGTEAFFGQGTRLTVV.

The V gene is TRBV18, the J gene TRBJ2-5; 7 nucleotides match TRBD2. Trimming cost V 3 bases and J 2 bases; bases outside gene matches: 6. CDR1 KGHSH and CDR2 LQKENI come from the germline V gene. The CDR3 is made up of 15 amino acids. DNA for the CDR3: TGTGCCAGCTCACCGGGGAGGGCCACACAAGAGACCCAGTACTTC. Translated, it gives CASSPGRATQETQYF.